These 28 T cell receptor beta chains share one sample of origin, sequenced in a study of shared clonotypes between healthy human individuals. The assay was immunoSEQ multiplex PCR, and TCRdb's table has in-frame clones only and misses some. The table includes some 800,000 clones, around 92% detected once. As defined, naive CD8 cells were CD45RO-negative and positively selected for CCR7, with terminally differentiated effector memory CD45RA+ cells excluded. The specimen was naive CD8+ T cells sorted from blood. The receptors derive from a young man in good health.

The CDR3 bases are TGTGCCAGCAGTGATTCCAGCCGGGGGGCAGGGGGAATCCAAGAGACCCAGTACTTC. Its protein is CASSDSSRGAGGIQETQYF. This sequence joins TRBV2 and TRBJ2-5; D may match TRBD1 or TRBD2 (7 bases each). Germline CDR1 SNHLY, CDR2 FYNNEI. The CDR3 is 19 residues long. V dropped 3 bases and J dropped 1 base, with 24 bases sitting between them.

The V gene is TRBV7-8, the J gene TRBJ1-1; D is ambiguous. Looked up from germline, CDR1 is SGHVS and CDR2 is FQNEAQ. The CDR3 has 10 amino acids. CDR3 coding DNA: TGTGAGGGTGGCGACACTGAAGCTTTCTTT. It encodes CEGGDTEAFF.

This rearrangement joins TRBV18 to TRBJ2-7; D gene uncertain. V lost 3 bases and J 6 bases, leaving 15 bases between the germline ends. The CDR3 extends over 14 amino acids. Germline V gene lookup returns CDR1 KGHSH and CDR2 LQKENI. CDR3 bases: TGTGCCAGCTCACCCCGGGCCCATCTTTTCGAGCAGTACTTC. It translates to CASSPRAHLFEQYF. The full variable domain, its missing parts supplied by reference TRBV18 and TRBJ2-7, is NAGVMQNPRHLVRRRGQEARLRCSPMKGHSHVYWYRQLPEEGLKFMVYLQKENIIDESGMPKERFSAEFPKEGPSILRIQQVVRGDSAAYFCASSPRAHLFEQYFGPGTRLTVT.

J is TRBJ2-3 and V is TRBV2; 11 positions match TRBD2. Germline trimming cut 5 bases from V and 1 base from J; bases unmatched to any gene: 5. This CDR3 contains 16 residues. Per the germline V gene, CDR1 is SNHLY and CDR2 is FYNNEI. CDR3 nucleotides: TGTGCCAGCAGTTCCGGGACTAGCGGAGGCACAGATACGCAGTATTTT. It yields the protein CASSSGTSGGTDTQYF.

This chain connects TRBV7-9 to TRBJ2-7; weak D call: TRBD2 (8 bases). CDR1 is SEHNR, CDR2 FQNEAQ, per germline (reference sequence). With 2 bases removed from V and 0 bases from J, the gap between germline ends came to 14 bases. The CDR3 length is 16 residues. The CDR3 region has the DNA TGTGCCAGCAGCTTAAGGGGGCGGGAGGACTCCTACGAGCAGTACTTC. Translation gives CASSLRGREDSYEQYF. The full variable domain, rest sourced from reference TRBV7-9 and TRBJ2-7, is DTGVSQNPRHKITKRGQNVTFRCDPISEHNRLYWYRQTLGQGPEFLTYFQNEAQLEKSRLLSDRFSAERPKGSFSTLEIQRTEQGDSAMYLCASSLRGREDSYEQYFGPGTRLTVT.

The rearrangement joins TRBV11-2 to TRBJ2-3, with 8 bases lining up with TRBD1. Germline CDR1 and CDR2: SGHAT and FQNNGV. Losses at the gene ends were 3 bases for V and 4 bases for J; bases not matched to a gene: 12. This CDR3 spans 17 amino acids. In DNA form, the CDR3 reads TGTGCCAGCAGCTTCCCCGGACAGGGAGCCCTACCAGATACGCAGTATTTT. Translation: CASSFPGQGALPDTQYF. The full variable domain, in which reference TRBV11-2 and TRBJ2-3 provide the parts outside the CDR3, is EAGVAQSPRYKIIEKRQSVAFWCNPISGHATLYWYQQILGQGPKLLIQFQNNGVVDDSQLPKDRFSAERLKGVDSTLKIQPAKLEDSAVYLCASSFPGQGALPDTQYFGPGTRLTVL.

J is TRBJ1-6 and V is TRBV9, with a weak D call TRBD1 (6 bases). CDR1 SGDLS and CDR2 YYNGEE come from the germline V gene. The CDR3 is 15 amino acids. V lost 3 bases and J lost 7, with 14 bases in between. This CDR3 reads CASSATGTGNSPLHF. CDR3 coding DNA: TGTGCCAGCAGCGCAACAGGGACGGGAAATTCACCCCTCCACTTT.

This clone occurred once. The J gene is TRBJ2-7, the V gene TRBV7-6; 9 nucleotides match TRBD2. The CDR3 totals 16 residues. Germline lookup yields CDR1 SGHVS and CDR2 FNYEAQ. Trimming removed 6 bases from V and 5 bases from J; junction bases left unmatched: 14. This CDR3 reads CASSHTSAGGLHEQYF. As DNA, the CDR3 is TGTGCCAGCAGTCACACCTCTGCGGGAGGGCTACACGAGCAGTACTTC.

V gene TRBV7-6 combines with J gene TRBJ1-5, with 8 nucleotides matching TRBD1. CDR3 size: 13 residues. J was trimmed by 5 bases and V by 6 bases; bases with no gene match: 3. CDR1 is SGHVS, CDR2 FNYEAQ, per germline. Here the CDR3 DNA reads TGTGCCAGCAGTCCAGGGGGCGATCAGCCCCAGCATTTT. Translated: CASSPGGDQPQHF.

This rearrangement joins TRBV9 to TRBJ2-1; 7 bases map to TRBD2. From germline, CDR1 is SGDLS and CDR2 YYNGEE. The junction had 4 bases not matched to a gene; V was cut back by 4 bases and J by 6 bases. The CDR3 length is 13 residues. The CDR3 nucleotides are TGTGCCAGCAGCCCGAGCGGGACCAATGAGCAGTTCTTC. Its protein product is CASSPSGTNEQFF.

This chain joins TRBV11-2 and TRBJ2-7; D perhaps matches TRBD1 (6 bases). The germline gives CDR1 SGHAT, CDR2 FQNNGV. V was cut by 3 bases and J by 4 bases, with 13 bases left in between. The CDR3 sequence is 14 residues long. The CDR3 loop is CASSFTGTKYEQYF. In DNA form, the CDR3 reads TGTGCCAGCAGCTTTACCGGGACAAAATACGAGCAGTACTTC.

The rearrangement joins TRBV28 to TRBJ1-1; no reliable D call. The CDR3 sequence is 14 residues long. V shed 6 bases and J shed 7 bases, with 18 bases lying between them. Per the germline V gene, CDR1 is MDHEN and CDR2 is SYDVKM. The CDR3 protein is CASSRSLMGFEAFF. Written as DNA, the CDR3 is TGTGCCAGCAGCCGCTCCCTGATGGGCTTTGAAGCTTTCTTT.

This rearrangement joins TRBV7-6 to TRBJ2-7; a weak D match, TRBD1 (6 bases). Germline V gives CDR1 SGHVS, CDR2 FNYEAQ. V was clipped by 5 bases and J by 2 bases, with 10 bases between them. The CDR3 runs 13 residues. The CDR3 sequence is CASSQGTTYEQYF. The DNA for the CDR3 is TGTGCCAGCAGCCAGGGGACCACCTACGAGCAGTACTTC. The variable domain in full, with the rest retrieved from reference TRBV7-6 and TRBJ2-7, is GAGVSQSPRYKVTKRGQDVALRCDPISGHVSLYWYRQALGQGPEFLTYFNYEAQQDKSGLPNDRFSAERPEGSISTLTIQRTEQRDSAMYRCASSQGTTYEQYFGPGTRLTVT.

J is TRBJ1-2 and V is TRBV4-1; the D gene is possibly TRBD1 (5 bases). Trimming stripped 1 base from V and 8 bases from J, with 17 bases between. The CDR3 runs 15 residues. Germline values: CDR1 MGHRA, CDR2 YSYEKL. DNA for the CDR3: TGCGCCAGCAGCCAAGGGGTGCTCTCCAGGGTCGGCTACACCTTC. This codes for CASSQGVLSRVGYTF.

CDR3 in amino acids: CASSLGQGGYGYTF. DNA of the CDR3: TGTGCCAGCAGTCTGGGACAGGGGGGATATGGCTACACCTTC. The rearrangement joins TRBV2 to TRBJ1-2; TRBD1 aligns across 11 bases. CDR1 and CDR2 (germline): SNHLY, FYNNEI. The CDR3 totals 14 residues. V trimming: 5 bases; J trimming: 5 bases; junction bases outside the gene matches: 4.

This clone occurred a few times. The chain has TRBV11-2 and TRBJ2-7; TRBD2 aligns across 8 bases. The CDR3 extends over 14 amino acids. The germline CDR1 and CDR2 sequences are SGHAT and FQNNGV. With 3 bases clipped from V and 0 bases from J, the junction kept 1 base outside the gene matches. The CDR3: CASSFSGSSYEQYF. The CDR3 DNA reads TGTGCCAGCAGCTTCAGCGGGAGCTCCTACGAGCAGTACTTC.

V usage is TRBV7-9 and J usage is TRBJ2-1; maybe TRBD2 (6 bases). V lost 1 base to trimming and J lost 4 bases, with 11 bases between them. This CDR3 region has 15 residues. Germline CDR1 reads SEHNR; CDR2 reads FQNEAQ (reference sequence). CDR3 residues: CASSLVGGRYNEQFF. CDR3 nucleotides: TGTGCCAGCAGCTTAGTTGGAGGGAGGTACAATGAGCAGTTCTTC.

The chain is built from TRBV7-2 and TRBJ1-1; TRBD1 matches at 8 bases. The CDR3 consists of 17 residues. Germline CDR1 SGHTA, CDR2 FQGNSA. V shed 5 bases and J 4 bases; nucleotides not matched to a gene: 15. The CDR3, as DNA: TGTGCCAGCAGCCGCACCAAGGACAGGGCGGAAGGCACTGAAGCTTTCTTT. Translation gives CASSRTKDRAEGTEAFF.

The J gene is TRBJ2-1, the V gene TRBV27; 7 bases are shared with TRBD2. CDR3 size: 14 residues. Per the germline V gene, CDR1 is MNHEY and CDR2 is SMNVEV (reference sequence). V gave up 4 bases and J gave up 4 bases; unmatched junction bases: 4. CDR3 nucleotide sequence: TGTGCCAGCAGTTCCGGGACTACATACAATGAGCAGTTCTTC. It is translated as CASSSGTTYNEQFF.

The rearrangement links TRBV7-9 to TRBJ2-7; 10 bases line up with TRBD1. V shed 6 bases, J shed 3 bases, and the junction held 5 bases outside the gene matches. In germline, CDR1 is SEHNR, CDR2 FQNEAQ (reference sequence). The CDR3 totals 14 residues. The CDR3 nucleotides read TGTGCCAGCAGTTCGACAGGGGGCATCTACGAGCAGTACTTC. This codes for CASSSTGGIYEQYF.

This sequence joins TRBV5-1 and TRBJ2-5; 10 positions match TRBD1. The trim removed 0 bases at V and 1 base at J, leaving 15 bases unmatched. CDR1 is SGHRS and CDR2 is YFSETQ in the germline V gene. The CDR3 covers 20 residues. The CDR3 DNA follows: TGCGCCAGCAGCTTGGCCTTACGGGGACAGGGGCCCCCTGGCCAAGAGACCCAGTACTTC. The encoded protein is CASSLALRGQGPPGQETQYF.

The rearrangement uses TRBV5-1 and TRBJ2-1; 8 nucleotides align to TRBD1. Per germline, CDR1 SGHRS and CDR2 YFSETQ. The V and J ends lost 0 bases and 6 bases, in that order; junction bases with no gene match: 2. The CDR3 loop spans 14 amino acids. This chain's CDR3 is CASSLGGQANEQFF. The CDR3 bases are TGCGCCAGCAGCTTGGGGGGACAGGCCAATGAGCAGTTCTTC.

The gene calls are TRBV27 and TRBJ2-1, with TRBD2 identical over 10 bases. Germline V gives CDR1 MNHEY, CDR2 SMNVEV (reference sequence). J gave up 4 bases and V 2 bases, and 8 bases lay outside the gene matches. There are 17 residues in the CDR3. The CDR3 DNA follows: TGTGCCAGCAGTTTAATGGGACTAGCGACGTATTACAATGAGCAGTTCTTC. Translation: CASSLMGLATYYNEQFF.

The J gene is TRBJ1-2, the V gene TRBV2; TRBD1 might be the D (6 bases). Germline CDR1 is SNHLY and CDR2 is FYNNEI. Trimming cost V 4 bases and J 1 base, with 22 bases left between them. The CDR3 runs to 18 residues. CDR3 sequence reads: CASSGGPPLTGFNYGYTF. The DNA for the CDR3 is TGTGCCAGCAGTGGAGGTCCCCCTCTAACAGGGTTTAACTATGGCTACACCTTC.

In its sample, this clone was seen once. This chain uses TRBV14 with TRBJ1-2, with D unclear. Germline V gene lookup returns CDR1 SGHDN and CDR2 FVKESK. Trimming shortened V by 1 base and J by 3 bases, and 15 bases separated the two germline ends. This CDR3 comprises 16 residues. Here the CDR3 DNA reads TGTGCCAGCAGCCAAGCCCCCCGATTCCCTCACTATGGCTACACCTTC. Its translation is CASSQAPRFPHYGYTF.

The genes are TRBV7-9 and TRBJ2-2, with no clear D. Deletions cut 5 bases from V and 3 bases from J, with 10 bases between. CDR3 size: 14 residues. CDR1 SEHNR and CDR2 FQNEAQ come from the germline V gene (reference sequence). The CDR3 nucleotides read TGTGCCAGCAGCGATACAGAATACACCGGGGAGCTGTTTTTT. Its translation is CASSDTEYTGELFF.

J is TRBJ2-1 and V is TRBV27; 12 bases match TRBD2. Germline assignment: CDR1 MNHEY and CDR2 SMNVEV (reference sequence). The trim removed 8 bases at V and 5 bases at J, leaving 4 bases unmatched. The CDR3 has 14 residues. CDR3 DNA: TGTGCCAGCCTCCTAGCGGGAGGGCACAATGAGCAGTTCTTC. It encodes CASLLAGGHNEQFF.

The V gene is TRBV9, the J gene TRBJ2-5; perhaps TRBD1 as D (5 bases). V gave up 4 bases and J gave up 2 bases, with 12 bases separating them. Germline values: CDR1 SGDLS, CDR2 YYNGEE. This CDR3 comprises 14 residues. The CDR3 protein is CASSPRRGQETQYF. In DNA form, the CDR3 reads TGTGCCAGCAGCCCCCGTAGGGGACAAGAGACCCAGTACTTC.